The entry that follows covers one TCR beta chain sequence. Antigen specificity is unknown. This CDR3 has 15 amino acids. Per the germline V gene, CDR1 is SGHDN and CDR2 is FVKESK. With 5 bases clipped from V and 6 bases from J, the junction kept 9 bases outside the gene matches. PCR was performed using 60 Vbeta and 13 Jbeta primers. TCRdb keeps only in-frame clones here, not all; method: immunoSEQ multiplex PCR. The table lists approximately 150,000 clones, about 80% of them singletons. The data derive from a study of cytomegalovirus exposure and HLA in healthy donors. Study conclusions and caveats: Sequencing probably produced one cluster of sequence variants that were highly shared.

The sample was PBMCs. The chain employs TRBV14 and TRBJ2-3; the match to TRBD2 covers 9 bases. This TCR was recovered from a man aged 25 to 45 in good health and CMV-seronegative. The CDR3 sequence is CASSGLAPTGDTQYF. The CDR3 DNA is TGTGCCAGCAGCGGACTAGCGCCGACTGGGGATACGCAGTATTTT.